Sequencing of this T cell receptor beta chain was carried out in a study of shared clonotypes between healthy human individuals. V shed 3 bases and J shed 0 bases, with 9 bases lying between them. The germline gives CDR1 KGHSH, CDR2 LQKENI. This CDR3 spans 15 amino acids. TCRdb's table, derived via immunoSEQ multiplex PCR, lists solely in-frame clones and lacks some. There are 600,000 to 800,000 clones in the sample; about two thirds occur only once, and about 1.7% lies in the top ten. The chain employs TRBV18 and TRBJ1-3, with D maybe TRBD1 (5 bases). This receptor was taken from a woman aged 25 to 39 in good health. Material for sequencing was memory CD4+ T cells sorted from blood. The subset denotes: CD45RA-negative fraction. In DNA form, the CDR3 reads TGTGCCAGCTCACCTGGACACTCCTCTGGAAACACCATATATTTT. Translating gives CASSPGHSSGNTIYF.